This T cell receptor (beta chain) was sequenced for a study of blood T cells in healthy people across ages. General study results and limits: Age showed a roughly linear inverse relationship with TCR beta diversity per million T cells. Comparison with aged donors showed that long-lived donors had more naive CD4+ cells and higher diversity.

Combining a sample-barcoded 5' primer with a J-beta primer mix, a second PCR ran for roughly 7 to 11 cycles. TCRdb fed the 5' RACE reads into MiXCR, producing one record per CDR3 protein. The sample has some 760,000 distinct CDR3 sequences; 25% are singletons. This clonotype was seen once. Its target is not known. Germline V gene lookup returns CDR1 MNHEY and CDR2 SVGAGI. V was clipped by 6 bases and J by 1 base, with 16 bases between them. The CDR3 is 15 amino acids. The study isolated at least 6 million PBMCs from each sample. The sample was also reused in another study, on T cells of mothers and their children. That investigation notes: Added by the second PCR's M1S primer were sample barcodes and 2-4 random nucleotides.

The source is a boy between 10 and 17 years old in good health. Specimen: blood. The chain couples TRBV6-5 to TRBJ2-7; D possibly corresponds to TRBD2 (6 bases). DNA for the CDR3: TGTGCCAGCAGAAACGCCGCGACTAGTTCCTACGAGCAGTACTTC. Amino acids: CASRNAATSSYEQYF.